Following are 17 T cell receptor beta chains from one sample sequenced in a study of blood T cell repertoires in COVID-19. Profiled with immunoSEQ multiplex PCR; TCRdb holds only in-frame clones, not every one. The profile shows roughly 81,000 clones, around 83% of them singletons. Sequenced: peripheral blood. Receptor source: a man older than 75 with active or convalescent COVID-19.

The V gene is TRBV18, the J gene TRBJ2-2; no clear D gene. The ends were cut back, 3 bases at V and 1 base at J, with 3 bases in the middle. From germline, CDR1 is KGHSH and CDR2 LQKENI. The CDR3 runs 13 residues. The CDR3 here is CASSPQNTGELFF. The CDR3 DNA sequence: TGTGCCAGCTCACCCCAGAACACCGGGGAGCTGTTTTTT.

The chain is built from TRBV29-1 and TRBJ1-1, with D tentatively TRBD1 (6 bases). Trimming removed 4 bases from V and 6 bases from J, with 15 bases in between. The CDR3 is made up of 13 amino acids. Germline values: CDR1 SQVTM, CDR2 ANQGSEA. The CDR3 DNA is TGCAGCGTTGGGCCTACGGGGGGCCCTGAAGCTTTCTTT. The encoded protein is CSVGPTGGPEAFF.

This rearrangement joins TRBV6-5 to TRBJ2-1; 14 bases line up with TRBD2. J gave up 9 bases and V 6 bases, and 4 bases lay outside the gene matches. Per the germline V gene, CDR1 is MNHEY and CDR2 is SVGAGI. The length of the CDR3 is 14 residues. The CDR3 bases are TGTGCCAGCAGGACTAGCGGGAGGGGGTTTGAGCAGTTCTTC. This translates into CASRTSGRGFEQFF.

The chain has TRBV5-1 and TRBJ1-2; D may be TRBD1 (5 bases). V lost 2 bases and J 7 bases, leaving 24 bases between the germline ends. The CDR3 is 17 residues long. Germline V gives CDR1 SGHRS, CDR2 YFSETQ. The CDR3 reads CASSFKANGRAAGGYTF. DNA of the CDR3: TGCGCCAGCAGCTTTAAGGCGAACGGCAGGGCGGCCGGTGGCTACACCTTC.

This chain links TRBV6-5 with TRBJ1-5; 10 nucleotides match TRBD1. CDR3 length: 15 amino acids. The germline V gene has CDR1 MNHEY and CDR2 SVGAGI. The trim removed 6 bases at V and 7 bases at J, leaving 9 bases unmatched. The CDR3 sequence: CASSGPDRGFQPQHF. CDR3 nucleotide sequence: TGTGCCAGCAGCGGACCGGACAGGGGGTTCCAGCCCCAGCATTTT.

The chain joins TRBV7-9 to TRBJ2-5; D remains ambiguous. The CDR3 sequence is 14 residues long. Per the germline V gene, CDR1 is SEHNR and CDR2 is FQNEAQ (reference sequence). Trimming removed 2 bases from V and 0 bases from J, with 7 bases in between. For the CDR3, the DNA is TGTGCCAGCAGCTTAACAGAACACCAAGAGACCCAGTACTTC. The encoded protein is CASSLTEHQETQYF.

This clone has only one observation. Other DNA sequences within the sample encode an identical CDR3. CDR3 region: CAWSVQYEQYF. CDR3 nucleotide sequence: TGTGCCTGGAGTGTCCAGTACGAGCAGTACTTC. This chain links TRBV30 with TRBJ2-7; no clear D. CDR1 and CDR2 (germline): GTSNPN, SVGIG (reference sequence). The CDR3 spans 11 residues. The V gene lost 0 bases and the J gene lost 4 bases, with 4 bases spanning the gap.

This chain uses TRBV10-1 with TRBJ2-1; 8 nucleotides agree with TRBD2. With V trimmed by 3 bases and J by 2 bases, 0 bases remained unmatched. Germline CDR1 is WNHNN and CDR2 is SYGVQD (reference sequence). The CDR3 runs to 14 residues. CDR3 in DNA: TGCGCCAGCAGTGACGGGGGGGCCTACAATGAGCAGTTCTTC. Translation: CASSDGGAYNEQFF.

The V gene is TRBV5-1, the J gene TRBJ2-4; possible D gene TRBD2, 6 bases. The germline V gene encodes CDR1 SGHRS and CDR2 YFSETQ. The CDR3 has 14 amino acids. Trimming left V 0 bases short and J 5 bases short, with 9 bases between. CDR3 bases: TGCGCCAGCAGCTTGGCGGGGGTCGAAAACATTCAGTACTTC. It encodes CASSLAGVENIQYF. Full variable domain (missing parts from reference TRBV5-1 and TRBJ2-4): KAGVTQTPRYLIKTRGQQVTLSCSPISGHRSVSWYQQTPGQGLQFLFEYFSETQRNKGNFPGRFSGRQFSNSRSEMNVSTLELGDSALYLCASSLAGVENIQYFGAGTRLSVL.

J is TRBJ2-7 and V is TRBV2, with 7 bases that match TRBD1. CDR1 is SNHLY, CDR2 FYNNEI, per germline. V trimming: 5 bases; J trimming: 6 bases; junction bases outside the gene matches: 10. The length of the CDR3 is 14 residues. In DNA form, the CDR3 reads TGTGCCAGCAGTATTACAGGGGCAGGGGCCGAGCAGTACTTC. Its translation is CASSITGAGAEQYF.

The J gene is TRBJ1-5, the V gene TRBV24-1; 10 nucleotides align to TRBD1. Germline V gene sequence: CDR1 KGHDR, CDR2 SFDVKD. Trimming cost V 3 bases and J 6 bases; bases outside gene matches: 7. This CDR3 region has 16 residues. This chain's CDR3 is CATSDASTGGTQPQHF. CDR3 coding DNA: TGTGCCACCAGTGATGCTTCGACAGGGGGCACTCAGCCCCAGCATTTT.

The chain carries TRBV5-5 and TRBJ2-2; a weak D match, TRBD1 (6 bases). This CDR3 spans 15 amino acids. Germline CDR1 SGHKS, CDR2 YYEKEE (reference sequence). Trimming took off 5 bases at V and 5 bases at J, with 16 bases between the two ends. In nucleotides, the CDR3 is TGTGCCAGCAGACGGGACACCCCGGGGACCGGGGAGCTGTTTTTT. Its protein product is CASRRDTPGTGELFF.

The rearrangement joins TRBV5-6 to TRBJ2-5; 9 bases match TRBD1. The ends lost 2 bases at V and 4 bases at J; junction bases unmatched: 6. Germline CDR1 and CDR2: SGHDT and YYEEEE. CDR3 length: 15 amino acids. This CDR3 reads CASSFGTGQGETQYF. The CDR3 DNA reads as TGTGCCAGCAGCTTTGGGACAGGGCAGGGAGAGACCCAGTACTTC.

The chain joins TRBV27 to TRBJ1-5, with TRBD1 as a possible D gene (6 bases). Germline lookup yields CDR1 MNHEY and CDR2 SMNVEV (reference sequence). Trimming pared 2 bases from V and 7 bases from J, leaving 18 bases between. The CDR3 loop spans 16 amino acids. CDR3 nucleotide sequence: TGTGCCAGCAGTTTAGCGTCGAGCAACAGGGCCCAGCCCCAGCATTTT. Translating it yields CASSLASSNRAQPQHF.

V and J are TRBV7-7 and TRBJ2-3; D possibly corresponds to TRBD1 (5 bases). This CDR3 has 14 residues. Trimming shortened V by 5 bases and J by 4 bases, and 13 bases separated the two germline ends. Germline V gene sequence: CDR1 SSHAT, CDR2 FNYEAQ (reference sequence). This CDR3 is CASSLDRSSDTQYF. The CDR3 region has the DNA TGTGCCAGCAGCCTAGACAGATCGTCAGATACGCAGTATTTT.

The genes are TRBV4-3 and TRBJ2-3; 14 bases are a match to TRBD2. CDR3 length: 16 residues. The germline V gene has CDR1 LGHNA and CDR2 YSLEER. V dropped 3 bases and J dropped 4; count of bases not matched to a gene: 3. CDR3 coding DNA: TGCGCCAGCAGCCAGACTAGCGGGGGGGGAGCAGATACGCAGTATTTT. Its protein product is CASSQTSGGGADTQYF.

This clone was seen a single time. Within the sample, other DNA sequences also encode this same CDR3. This chain joins TRBV3-1 (or the pseudogene TRBV3-2) and TRBJ2-5; 10 bases fit TRBD1. The CDR3 sequence is 15 residues long. Germline V gene lookup returns CDR1 LGHDT and CDR2 YNNKEL (reference sequence). V gave up 1 base and J gave up 2 bases; unmatched junction bases: 1. DNA for the CDR3: TGTGCCAGCAGCCAAGGGACAGGGGGGCAAGAGACCCAGTACTTC. Its protein is CASSQGTGGQETQYF.